This T cell receptor (beta chain) was found in a study of T-cell reconstitution after alpha-beta-depleted transplantation in children. Broader study findings: Expanded clones from the graft, numbering several hundred, reportedly supplied alpha-beta T cells about two months after transplant.

Using unique molecular identifiers, the investigators prepared the TCRbeta library. Via MiXCR, TCRdb re-called the PCR reads, giving one row per CDR3 protein. This sample has more than 200,000 distinct CDR3 sequences, with about 8.7% found just once. This clonotype was seen a handful of times. Antigen: not known. Trimming shortened V by 4 bases and J by 4 bases, and 10 bases separated the two germline ends. The CDR3 spans 13 residues. The clonotype was recovered from a male patient between 2 and 10 years old who had a stem cell transplant for acute myeloid leukemia, so the T cells may come from the graft donor. V and J are TRBV12-3 or TRBV12-4 and TRBJ2-5; D is perhaps TRBD1 (6 bases). The sample consisted of PBMCs, mostly from graft donor cells, taken 360 days after TCRalphabeta/CD19-depleted stem cell transplant. The DNA for the CDR3 is TGTGCCAGCAGTTCTACAGGGAGAGAGACCCAGTACTTC. Its protein product is CASSSTGRETQYF.